Presented here are 9 T cell receptor beta chains from one specimen sequenced in a study of shared clonotypes between healthy human individuals. Clones were sequenced by immunoSEQ multiplex PCR, and TCRdb holds only the in-frame ones, with some missing. Here the sample spans more than 80,000 clones, around two thirds being singletons. The sequenced sample consisted of memory CD8+ T cells sorted from blood. Stated subset: CD45RO+ cells pooled with CCR7-negative TemRA cells. The receptor source for this set is a young man in good health.

In its sample, this clone was seen a few times. This rearrangement joins TRBV7-9 to TRBJ2-2; D might be TRBD1 (6 bases). This CDR3 spans 16 amino acids. V shed 1 base and J shed 9 bases, with 18 bases lying between them. From germline, CDR1 is SEHNR and CDR2 FQNEAQ (reference sequence). The DNA for the CDR3 is TGTGCCAGCAGCTTAGGACCACGGACAGCTCATAGGGAGCTGTTTTTT. Translation gives CASSLGPRTAHRELFF. Supplemented by reference TRBV7-9 and TRBJ2-2, the full variable domain reads DTGVSQNPRHKITKRGQNVTFRCDPISEHNRLYWYRQTLGQGPEFLTYFQNEAQLEKSRLLSDRFSAERPKGSFSTLEIQRTEQGDSAMYLCASSLGPRTAHRELFFGEGSRLTVL.

In this sample, this clone turned up many times. At one end the junction does not follow the germline gene, possibly because of a read error. The rearrangement uses TRBV5-1 and TRBJ2-7; D could derive from TRBD1 or TRBD2 (5 bases each). CDR1 and CDR2 from the germline V gene are SGHRS and YFSETQ. The CDR3 extends over 11 amino acids. The CDR3 coding sequence is TGTTGGGGACCGCACCCCTACGAGCAGTACTTC. The encoded protein is CWGPHPYEQYF.

The chain joins TRBV21-1 to TRBJ1-4; the table's TRBD1 call for D was not verified on the DNA. TRBV21-1 is a recognized pseudogene. The CDR3 sequence is 19 residues long. The CDR3 DNA follows: TGTGCCAGCAGCACCAACCGACAGGGCAAGCGTCGTGGTAATGAAAAACTGTTTTTT. Protein sequence: CASSTNRQGKRRGNEKLFF.

As concerns this clone: Other DNA sequences in this sample translate to the same CDR3. This chain connects TRBV6-5 to TRBJ2-1; maybe TRBD2 (6 bases). The CDR3 runs to 13 residues. From germline, CDR1 is MNHEY and CDR2 SVGAGI. Deletions cut 4 bases from V and 6 bases from J, with 10 bases between. CDR3 in amino acids: CASSLRGLNEQFF. The DNA of the CDR3 is TGTGCCAGCAGTTTGAGGGGACTCAATGAGCAGTTCTTC.

The chain joins TRBV25-1 to TRBJ2-7; no firm D call. The germline V gene encodes CDR1 MGHDK and CDR2 SYGVNS. V lost 6 bases to trimming and J lost 3 bases, with 6 bases between them. The CDR3 has 11 amino acids. CDR3 region: CASSRNYEQYF. CDR3 bases: TGTGCCAGCAGCCGGAACTACGAGCAGTACTTC.

The chain carries TRBV6-1 and TRBJ1-5, with 9 bases fitting TRBD1. Per the germline V gene, CDR1 is MNHNS and CDR2 is SASEGT. The CDR3 spans 18 residues. Germline trimming cut 1 base from V and 0 bases from J; bases unmatched to any gene: 7. CDR3 in amino acids: CASSEVKGQGYSNQPQHF. The CDR3 region has the DNA TGTGCCAGCAGTGAAGTAAAGGGACAGGGATATAGCAATCAGCCCCAGCATTTT.

The V and J genes are TRBV4-1 and TRBJ1-1; TRBD1 matches at 10 bases. Germline lookup yields CDR1 MGHRA and CDR2 YSYEKL. With V trimmed by 1 base and J by 6 bases, 8 bases remained unmatched. CDR3 length: 16 amino acids. CDR3 amino acids: CASSQGRQGAHPEAFF. The DNA of the CDR3 is TGCGCCAGCAGCCAAGGAAGACAGGGGGCGCACCCTGAAGCTTTCTTT.

This chain uses TRBV28 with TRBJ1-1; 9 bases line up with TRBD1. Germline V CDR1 and CDR2: MDHEN, SYDVKM. With 6 bases clipped from V and 0 bases from J, the junction kept 11 bases outside the gene matches. The CDR3 spans 17 residues. CDR3 in amino acids: CASSPRDRAVMNTEAFF. DNA for the CDR3: TGTGCCAGCAGCCCCCGGGACAGGGCTGTCATGAACACTGAAGCTTTCTTT. Supplemented by reference TRBV28 and TRBJ1-1, the full variable domain reads DVKVTQSSRYLVKRTGEKVFLECVQDMDHENMFWYRQDPGLGLRLIYFSYDVKMKEKGDIPEGYSVSREKKERFSLILESASTNQTSMYLCASSPRDRAVMNTEAFFGQGTRLTVV.

The gene calls are TRBV28 and TRBJ2-1; 7 bases fit TRBD2. The CDR3 is 14 amino acids. In germline, CDR1 is MDHEN, CDR2 SYDVKM. Trimming at V came to 5 bases and at J to 4 bases, leaving 5 bases not matched to a gene. CDR3 sequence: CASSLAELYNEQFF. In DNA form, the CDR3 reads TGTGCCAGCAGTCTAGCGGAGCTATACAATGAGCAGTTCTTC.